These T cell receptor beta chains were read from a single sample in a study of T cells in localized non-small cell lung cancer. Produced via immunoSEQ multiplex PCR; TCRdb's table is partial and in-frame only. The data contain approximately 30,000 clones, around nine tenths of them singletons. The material sequenced was peripheral blood, taken before any cancer treatment. The receptors here all came from a woman between 18 and 55 years old with stage I lung adenocarcinoma. The CDR3 runs from the conserved cysteine through the conserved F or W. The order of the fields is clone size, D gene, J gene, V gene, CDR3 protein, CDR3 DNA. D genes are given only for firm matches. Clone sizes are given selectively: once, few, many, or a class where the clone is expanded.

NA NA TRBJ1-2 TRBV19 CASTTSSAFFGPRNYGYTF TGTGCCAGTACCACCTCTTCTGCTTTCTTCGGACCTAGGAACTATGGCTACACCTTC
NA NA TRBJ2-7 TRBV5-1 CASSGTPLYEQYF TGCGCCAGCAGCGGTACACCCCTCTACGAGCAGTACTTC
NA NA TRBJ1-2 TRBV2 CASSEVYWGTEGYTF TGTGCCAGCAGTGAGGTTTATTGGGGTACGGAAGGCTACACCTTC
NA NA TRBJ2-5 TRBV15 CATSRDLTEETQYF TGTGCCACCAGCAGAGATCTGACAGAAGAGACCCAGTACTTC
NA NA TRBJ1-5 TRBV6-1 CASSDHGESNQPQHF TGTGCCAGCAGTGATCATGGGGAGAGCAATCAGCCCCAGCATTTT
NA TRBD2 TRBJ2-1 TRBV7-6 CASSPTSGASSYNEQFF TGTGCCAGCAGCCCGACTAGCGGGGCCAGCTCCTACAATGAGCAGTTCTTC
once TRBD2 TRBJ2-3 TRBV11-3 CASRLAGVGDTQYF TGTGCCAGCAGACTAGCGGGAGTAGGAGATACGCAGTATTTT
NA NA TRBJ2-1 TRBV7-3 CASSPAAASSYNEQFF TGTGCCAGCAGCCCGGCCGCGGCGAGCTCCTACAATGAGCAGTTCTTC
NA TRBD2 TRBJ2-5 TRBV7-2 CASSPGLAGGETQYF TGTGCCAGCAGCCCGGGACTAGCGGGAGGAGAGACCCAGTACTTC
NA NA TRBJ1-1 TRBV5-4 CASSLGENTEAFF TGTGCCAGCAGCTTAGGAGAGAACACTGAAGCTTTCTTT
NA NA TRBJ2-1 TRBV4-1 CASSQDWKEQFF TGCGCCAGCAGCCAAGATTGGAAAGAGCAGTTCTTC
NA NA TRBJ1-1 TRBV18 CASSPPGTTEAFF TGTGCCAGCTCACCACCCGGTACCACTGAAGCTTTCTTT
few NA TRBJ2-7 TRBV9 CASSSRLDAGDEQYF TGTGCCAGCAGCTCCAGACTTGACGCTGGGGACGAGCAGTACTTC
NA NA TRBJ2-3 TRBV6-1 CASSVLGESTDTQYF TGTGCCAGCAGTGTTCTTGGGGAGAGCACAGATACGCAGTATTTT
NA TRBD1 TRBJ2-3 TRBV9 CASSGQGSSTDTQYF TGTGCCAGCAGCGGACAGGGGTCTAGCACAGATACGCAGTATTTT
NA NA TRBJ1-2 TRBV6-5 CASSYSGLNYGYTF TGTGCCAGCAGTTACTCGGGCCTAAACTATGGCTACACCTTC
NA NA TRBJ2-7 TRBV27 CASRRGIDYEQYF TGTGCCAGCAGGCGCGGGATAGACTACGAGCAGTACTTC
NA NA TRBJ2-5 TRBV15 CATSRGGPRRQETQYF TGTGCCACCAGCAGAGGCGGCCCACGCCGGCAAGAGACCCAGTACTTC
NA NA TRBJ2-1 TRBV15 CATSSPVSYNEQFF TGTGCCACCAGCAGCCCGGTTTCCTACAATGAGCAGTTCTTC
NA NA TRBJ1-5 TRBV7-9 CASSLGGGPNQPQHF TGTGCCAGCAGCTTAGGAGGGGGACCAAATCAGCCCCAGCATTTT
NA TRBD2 TRBJ2-5 TRBV6-6 CASRDGRAVIGETQYF TGTGCCAGCAGGGACGGGAGGGCGGTCATTGGAGAGACCCAGTACTTC
NA NA TRBJ2-2 TRBV9 CASSVDVGGPTGELFF TGTGCCAGCAGCGTAGACGTAGGAGGGCCGACCGGGGAGCTGTTTTTT
NA TRBD2 TRBJ2-6 TRBV5-1 CASSLNTLAGGTGANVLTF TGCGCCAGCAGCTTGAATACACTAGCGGGAGGCACTGGGGCCAACGTCCTGACTTTC
NA TRBD1 TRBJ2-5 TRBV5-5 CASSLYPGTGQETQYF TGTGCCAGCAGCTTATATCCCGGGACAGGCCAAGAGACCCAGTACTTC
NA NA TRBJ2-3 TRBV14 CASSTTGPDTQYF TGTGCCAGCAGCACCACAGGCCCAGATACGCAGTATTTT
NA NA TRBJ2-1 TRBV2 CASSGGLSGRYSSSYNEQFF TGTGCCAGCAGTGGAGGGTTGAGCGGGCGGTATTCCAGCTCCTACAATGAGCAGTTCTTC
NA NA TRBJ1-3 TRBV6-1 CASRQGTGNTIYF TGTGCCAGCAGACAGGGTACTGGAAACACCATATATTTT
once NA TRBJ2-1 TRBV6-5 CASSGPRGSYNEQFF TGTGCCAGCAGTGGGCCCCGAGGGTCCTACAATGAGCAGTTCTTC
NA NA TRBJ2-1 TRBV7-2 CASSSGGSGSYNEQFF TGTGCCAGCAGCTCCGGAGGCTCGGGGTCCTACAATGAGCAGTTCTTC
few NA TRBJ2-7 TRBV5-5 CASSLQGWTYEQYF TGTGCCAGCAGCTTGCAGGGTTGGACCTACGAGCAGTACTTC
NA NA TRBJ1-1 TRBV4-3 CASSQIPGRLNTEAFF TGCGCCAGCAGCCAAATCCCGGGACGGCTGAACACTGAAGCTTTCTTT
NA TRBD2 TRBJ2-7 TRBV20-1 CSGLAGLEQYF TGCAGTGGACTAGCGGGACTCGAGCAGTACTTC
few TRBD2 TRBJ2-5 TRBV5-1 CASSVGTSGEETQYF TGCGCCAGCAGCGTAGGGACTAGCGGGGAAGAGACCCAGTACTTC
NA TRBD2 TRBJ2-7 TRBV11-2 CASSSPGLAGIEQYF TGTGCCAGCAGCTCCCCGGGACTAGCGGGAATCGAGCAGTACTTC
NA NA TRBJ1-1 TRBV7-3 CASSSLGGGTEAFF TGTGCCAGCAGCTCCCTAGGTGGTGGCACTGAAGCTTTCTTT
NA NA TRBJ1-2 TRBV4-1 CASSLAGIYGYTF TGCGCCAGCAGCCTGGCCGGGATCTATGGCTACACCTTC
NA NA TRBJ2-2 TRBV25-1 CASSDPSTGTAGELFF TGTGCCAGCAGTGATCCCTCAACGGGGACGGCCGGGGAGCTGTTTTTT
NA TRBD1 TRBJ1-2 TRBV19 CASSPTGGDYGYTF TGTGCCAGTAGTCCTACAGGGGGGGACTATGGCTACACCTTC
NA NA TRBJ1-4 TRBV5-1 CASSLGEGGQNEKLFF TGCGCCAGCAGCTTGGGGGAAGGAGGCCAGAATGAAAAACTGTTTTTT
NA NA TRBJ1-1 TRBV29-1 CSVEDNQNTEAFF TGCAGCGTTGAAGATAACCAGAACACTGAAGCTTTCTTT
NA NA TRBJ1-2 TRBV5-1 CASSPKGDGGLLGYTF TGCGCCAGCAGCCCTAAGGGTGATGGGGGCCTCCTTGGCTACACCTTC
NA NA TRBJ2-3 TRBV19 CASFDRAGSDTQYF TGTGCCAGTTTTGACAGGGCGGGGTCAGATACGCAGTATTTT
NA NA TRBJ2-7 TRBV18 CASSPPQTRVKDLYEQYF TGTGCCAGCTCACCACCCCAAACTCGGGTAAAGGACCTCTACGAGCAGTACTTC
NA NA TRBJ2-3 TRBV5-6 CASSLATGYSTDTQYF TGTGCCAGCAGCTTGGCCACAGGTTATAGCACAGATACGCAGTATTTT
NA NA TRBJ1-3 TRBV5-1 CASRDGFSGNTIYF TGCGCCAGCAGGGATGGTTTCTCTGGAAACACCATATATTTT